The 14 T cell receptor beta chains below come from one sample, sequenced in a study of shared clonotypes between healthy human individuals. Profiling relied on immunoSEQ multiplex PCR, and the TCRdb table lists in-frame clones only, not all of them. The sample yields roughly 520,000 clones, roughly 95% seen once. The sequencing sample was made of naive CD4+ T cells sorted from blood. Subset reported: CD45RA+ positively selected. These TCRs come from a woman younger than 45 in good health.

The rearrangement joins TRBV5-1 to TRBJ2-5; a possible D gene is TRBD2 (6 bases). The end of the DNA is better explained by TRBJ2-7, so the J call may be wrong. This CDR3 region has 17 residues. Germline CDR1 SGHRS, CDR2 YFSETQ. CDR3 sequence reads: CASSSFGRGSPGYEQYF. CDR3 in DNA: TGCGCCAGCAGCTCGTTCGGGCGGGGCTCTCCTGGGTACGAGCAGTACTTC.

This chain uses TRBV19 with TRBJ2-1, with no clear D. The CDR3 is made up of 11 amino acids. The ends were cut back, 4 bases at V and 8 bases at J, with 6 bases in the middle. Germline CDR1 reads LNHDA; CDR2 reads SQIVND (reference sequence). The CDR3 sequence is CASSTRDEQFF. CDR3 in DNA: TGTGCCAGTAGTACCCGGGATGAGCAGTTCTTC.

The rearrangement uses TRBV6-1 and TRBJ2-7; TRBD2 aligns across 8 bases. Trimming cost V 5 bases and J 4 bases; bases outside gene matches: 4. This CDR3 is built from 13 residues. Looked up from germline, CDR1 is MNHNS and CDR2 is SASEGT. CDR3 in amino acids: CASSSGRGYEQYF. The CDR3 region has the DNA TGTGCCAGCAGTTCCGGGAGGGGTTACGAGCAGTACTTC.

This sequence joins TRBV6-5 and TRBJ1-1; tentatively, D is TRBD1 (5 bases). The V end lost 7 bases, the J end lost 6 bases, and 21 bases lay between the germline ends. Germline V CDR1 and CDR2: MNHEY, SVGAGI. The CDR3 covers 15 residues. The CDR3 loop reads CASTKATGGRAEAFF. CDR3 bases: TGTGCCAGCACCAAGGCCACGGGGGGGAGGGCTGAAGCTTTCTTT.

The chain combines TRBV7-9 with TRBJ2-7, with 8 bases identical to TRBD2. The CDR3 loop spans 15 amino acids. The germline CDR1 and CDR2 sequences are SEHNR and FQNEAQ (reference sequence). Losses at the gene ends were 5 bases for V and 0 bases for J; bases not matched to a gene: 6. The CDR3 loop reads CASSRAGVGSYEQYF. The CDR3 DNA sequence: TGTGCCAGCAGCCGAGCGGGAGTAGGCTCCTACGAGCAGTACTTC.

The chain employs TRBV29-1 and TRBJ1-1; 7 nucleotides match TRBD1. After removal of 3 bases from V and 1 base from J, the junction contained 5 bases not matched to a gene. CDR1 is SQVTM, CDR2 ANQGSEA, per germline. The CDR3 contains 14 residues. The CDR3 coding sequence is TGCAGCGTTGACCCACAGGGGACGAACACTGAAGCTTTCTTT. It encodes CSVDPQGTNTEAFF.

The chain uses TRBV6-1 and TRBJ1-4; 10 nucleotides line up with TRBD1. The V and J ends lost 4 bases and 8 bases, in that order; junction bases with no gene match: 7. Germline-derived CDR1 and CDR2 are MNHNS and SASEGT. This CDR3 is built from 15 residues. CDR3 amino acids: CASSVSRGQGEKLFF. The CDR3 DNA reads TGTGCCAGCAGTGTTTCCAGGGGACAGGGGGAAAAACTGTTTTTT.

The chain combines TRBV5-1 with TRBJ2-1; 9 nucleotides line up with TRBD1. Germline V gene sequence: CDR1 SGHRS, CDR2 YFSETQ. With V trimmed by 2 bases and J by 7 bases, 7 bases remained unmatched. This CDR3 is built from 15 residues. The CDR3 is CASSFLRQGDNEQFF. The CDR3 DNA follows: TGCGCCAGCAGCTTCTTGCGACAGGGGGATAATGAGCAGTTCTTC.

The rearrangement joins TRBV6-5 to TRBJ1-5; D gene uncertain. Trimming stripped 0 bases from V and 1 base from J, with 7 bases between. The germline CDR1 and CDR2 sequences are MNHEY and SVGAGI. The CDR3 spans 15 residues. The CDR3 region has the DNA TGTGCCAGCAGTTACTCTGGCCCGAGCAATCAGCCCCAGCATTTT. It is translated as CASSYSGPSNQPQHF.

The CDR3 region has the DNA TGTGCCTGCTCACGAAAACAGGGACTCGGGGCTAATGAAAAACTGTTTTTT. This sequence encodes CACSRKQGLGANEKLFF. The rearrangement joins TRBV30 to TRBJ1-4; perhaps TRBD1 as D (6 bases). The length of the CDR3 is 17 residues. CDR1 and CDR2 (germline): GTSNPN, SVGIG (reference sequence). V was trimmed by 6 bases and J by 3 bases, leaving 23 bases between them. Drawing the rest from reference TRBV30 and TRBJ1-4, the complete variable domain is SQTIHQWPATLVQPVGSPLSLECTVEGTSNPNLYWYRQAAGRGLQLLFYSVGIGQISSEVPQNLSASRPQDRQFILSSKKLLLSDSGFYLCACSRKQGLGANEKLFFGSGTQLSVL.

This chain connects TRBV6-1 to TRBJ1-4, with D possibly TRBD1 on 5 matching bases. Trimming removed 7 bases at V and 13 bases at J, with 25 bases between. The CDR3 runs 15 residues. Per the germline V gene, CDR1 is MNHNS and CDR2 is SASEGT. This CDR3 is CASTPVGAEIRGLFF. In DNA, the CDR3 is TGTGCCAGCACTCCCGTCGGGGCAGAAATCAGAGGACTGTTTTTT.

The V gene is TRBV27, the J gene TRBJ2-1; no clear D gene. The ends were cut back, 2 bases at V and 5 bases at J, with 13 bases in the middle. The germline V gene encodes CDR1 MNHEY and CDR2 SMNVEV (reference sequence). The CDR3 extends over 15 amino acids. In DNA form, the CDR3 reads TGTGCCAGCAGTTTAACTGAGGCCCGGGACAATGAGCAGTTCTTC. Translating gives CASSLTEARDNEQFF.

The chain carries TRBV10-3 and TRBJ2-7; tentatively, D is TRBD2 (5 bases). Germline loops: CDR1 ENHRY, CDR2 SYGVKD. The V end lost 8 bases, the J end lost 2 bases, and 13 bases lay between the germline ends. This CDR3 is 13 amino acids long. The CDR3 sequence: CAISTGTTYEQYF. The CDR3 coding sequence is TGTGCCATCTCGACGGGAACAACCTACGAGCAGTACTTC.

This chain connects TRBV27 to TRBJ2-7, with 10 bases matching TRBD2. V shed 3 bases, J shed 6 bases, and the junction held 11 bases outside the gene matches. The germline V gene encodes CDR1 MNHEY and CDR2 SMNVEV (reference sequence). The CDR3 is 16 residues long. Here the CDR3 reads CASSLSSGGLDVEQYF. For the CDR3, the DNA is TGTGCCAGCAGTTTGTCTAGCGGGGGCCTGGACGTCGAGCAGTACTTC.